The clone carrying this T cell receptor beta chain was counted ten times or more. What it binds is unknown. This sample was included in a study of neurological immune-mediated disorders. Synthesis of cDNA was performed by 5'RACE using 10-nucleotide random UMIs. TCRdb re-called the 5' RACE reads with MiXCR, one entry per CDR3 protein. The data hold about 59,000 distinct CDR3 sequences, with approximately 4% observed a single time. Whole-study findings and limits: There was no clinical or MRI feature that was associated with the multiple sclerosis repertoire cluster. HTLV-1-associated myelopathy had the most TCR clonal expansion, and multiple sclerosis had the least, less than healthy controls.

Sequencing was done on a sample of PBMCs. This TCR was sampled from a woman in her twenties or thirties with multiple sclerosis.

The CDR3 loop is CASSPQRTGAYGYTF. The CDR3 nucleotides read TGTGCCAGCAGCCCACAAAGGACAGGGGCCTATGGCTACACCTTC. The chain links TRBV3-1 to TRBJ1-2; 9 positions match TRBD1. V lost 4 bases to trimming and J lost 4 bases; unmatched junction nucleotides: 7. This CDR3 is 15 amino acids long. Germline V gene data show CDR1 as LGHDT and CDR2 as YNNKEL (reference sequence).